This entry lists 22 T cell receptor beta chains sequenced from one sample in a study of cytomegalovirus exposure and HLA in healthy donors. The study ran its PCR with 60 Vbeta and 13 Jbeta primers. The table came from immunoSEQ multiplex PCR; TCRdb's copy has only in-frame clones and leaves some out. The repertoire table contains under 150,000 clones. Sequencing was done on a sample of PBMCs. Receptor source: a woman in her 40s in good health and CMV-seronegative.

The chain is built from TRBV4-3 and TRBJ2-7, with D perhaps TRBD2 (5 bases). The length of the CDR3 is 15 residues. Trimming took 0 bases from V and 0 from J, leaving 9 bases between them. The germline V gene has CDR1 LGHNA and CDR2 YSLEER. The CDR3 DNA follows: TGCGCCAGCAGCCAAGATGGACGGGGCTCCTACGAGCAGTACTTC. Translation: CASSQDGRGSYEQYF.

This chain links TRBV7-9 with TRBJ1-6; D perhaps matches TRBD1 (6 bases). The germline V gene encodes CDR1 SEHNR and CDR2 FQNEAQ (reference sequence). CDR3 size: 14 residues. The V and J ends lost 4 bases and 7 bases respectively, with 11 bases between them. CDR3 bases: TGTGCCAGCAGCTCACAGGGAACCAATTCACCCCTCCACTTT. Amino acids: CASSSQGTNSPLHF.

The genes are TRBV6-1 and TRBJ2-3, with 8 nucleotides matching TRBD2. There are 13 residues in the CDR3. The V gene end was trimmed by 6 bases and the J gene end by 6 bases; junction bases not matched to a gene: 5. The V gene's germline CDR1 is MNHNS and CDR2 SASEGT. DNA for the CDR3: TGTGCCAGCAGAGCCGGGGGGGGCGATACGCAGTATTTT. Encoded protein: CASRAGGGDTQYF.

The chain has TRBV9 and TRBJ1-5; 7 nucleotides agree with TRBD1. The germline gives CDR1 SGDLS, CDR2 YYNGEE. The CDR3 loop spans 15 amino acids. J gave up 4 bases and V 4 bases, and 8 bases lay outside the gene matches. The CDR3 protein is CASSFGGDSNQPQHF. The CDR3 DNA reads TGTGCCAGCAGCTTCGGGGGGGACAGTAATCAGCCCCAGCATTTT.

The V and J genes are TRBV5-5 and TRBJ1-5; TRBD1 might be the D (6 bases). CDR1 and CDR2 (germline): SGHKS, YYEKEE (reference sequence). This CDR3 is 14 amino acids long. Trimming left V 0 bases short and J 6 bases short, with 10 bases between. The DNA of the CDR3 is TGTGCCAGCAGCTTGGCCAGGGGCCCTCAGCCCCAGCATTTT. Its translation: CASSLARGPQPQHF.

The chain joins TRBV4-2 to TRBJ1-3; 11 nucleotides agree with TRBD1. Germline loops: CDR1 LGHNA, CDR2 YNFKEQ. CDR3 length: 18 residues. V was pared by 2 bases and J by 2 bases, with 8 bases of the junction left unmatched. The CDR3 region is CASSQRPGQGAAGNTIYF. CDR3 sequence (DNA): TGTGCCAGCAGCCAACGACCCGGACAGGGGGCCGCTGGAAACACCATATATTTT.

The V and J genes are TRBV4-1 and TRBJ1-2, with 8 bases matching TRBD1. This CDR3 has 14 amino acids. J gave up 6 bases and V 4 bases, and 7 bases lay outside the gene matches. The germline V gene encodes CDR1 MGHRA and CDR2 YSYEKL. CDR3: CASSRQQGEDGYTF. The CDR3 DNA reads TGCGCCAGCAGCCGCCAACAGGGGGAGGATGGCTACACCTTC.

The chain recombines TRBV5-1 with TRBJ1-2; TRBD1 might be the D (5 bases). CDR3 length equals 14 residues. CDR1 and CDR2 from the germline V gene are SGHRS and YFSETQ. Trimming stripped 1 base from V and 8 bases from J, with 15 bases between. The CDR3 DNA reads as TGCGCCAGCAGCTTGAGGGGATCCGGTTACGGCTACACCTTC. Protein product: CASSLRGSGYGYTF.

As regards this clone: Additional DNA sequences in this sample encode the identical CDR3. The rearrangement uses TRBV28 and TRBJ1-2; no clear D gene. The germline V gene has CDR1 MDHEN and CDR2 SYDVKM. The V end was cut by 5 bases, the J end by 5 bases, with 3 bases between. The CDR3 has 10 amino acids. The CDR3: CASSRYGYTF. CDR3 DNA sequence: TGTGCCAGCAGTCGGTATGGCTACACCTTC.

V gene TRBV5-1 combines with J gene TRBJ2-1; D unclear. Trimming cost V 1 base and J 5 bases, with 10 bases left between them. Germline lookup yields CDR1 SGHRS and CDR2 YFSETQ. The CDR3 length is 14 residues. As DNA, the CDR3 is TGCGCCAGCAGCTTGAGTAGGCAGGACAATGAGCAGTTCTTC. Translation: CASSLSRQDNEQFF.

The genes are TRBV2 and TRBJ2-7, with 11 nucleotides matching TRBD2. Germline CDR1 and CDR2: SNHLY and FYNNEI. J was trimmed by 0 bases and V by 3 bases; bases with no gene match: 7. CDR3 length: 17 residues. CDR3 loop: CASSETTSGGPSYEQYV. CDR3 bases: TGTGCCAGCAGTGAGACAACTAGCGGGGGACCCTCCTACGAGCAGTACGTC.

For the CDR3, the DNA is TGCAGCGTTGGAATATCTGGGGCCACAGATACGCAGTATTTT. Protein: CSVGISGATDTQYF. The rearrangement links TRBV29-1 to TRBJ2-3, with a weak D call TRBD1 (5 bases). Germline V gene data show CDR1 as SQVTM and CDR2 as ANQGSEA. The CDR3 is made up of 14 amino acids. V lost 4 bases and J lost 2, with 13 bases in between.

The V call is TRBV7-9, the J call TRBJ1-3, with D possibly TRBD1 on 6 matching bases. Deletions cut 7 bases from V and 5 bases from J, with 12 bases between. Per germline, CDR1 SEHNR and CDR2 FQNEAQ (reference sequence). The CDR3 has 13 amino acids. Here the CDR3 reads CASTGGARNTIYF. CDR3 sequence (DNA): TGTGCCAGCACTGGGGGGGCGCGAAACACCATATATTTT.

This sequence joins TRBV6-5 and TRBJ2-6; D ambiguous. This CDR3 has 15 residues. The V and J ends lost 1 base and 0 bases respectively, with 4 bases between them. The germline gives CDR1 MNHEY, CDR2 SVGAGI. The CDR3 DNA sequence: TGTGCCAGCAGTTACTTGAGCTCTGGGGCCAACGTCCTGACTTTC. Translating gives CASSYLSSGANVLTF.

This rearrangement joins TRBV2 to TRBJ2-1, with 7 bases aligning to TRBD2. The V gene's germline CDR1 is SNHLY and CDR2 FYNNEI. V gave up 7 bases and J gave up 10 bases; unmatched junction bases: 10. This CDR3 comprises 13 residues. CDR3 sequence reads: CASTRLASFEQFF. The CDR3 DNA reads as TGTGCCAGCACAAGACTAGCCTCCTTCGAGCAGTTCTTC.

J is TRBJ1-5 and V is TRBV6-1; 8 bases agree with TRBD1. The germline V gene encodes CDR1 MNHNS and CDR2 SASEGT. The CDR3 has 13 amino acids. V dropped 7 bases and J dropped 6; count of bases not matched to a gene: 5. The CDR3 reads CASTKDRGQPQHF. CDR3 bases: TGTGCCAGCACCAAAGACAGGGGTCAGCCCCAGCATTTT.

The chain is built from TRBV5-5 and TRBJ1-5; TRBD1 is a possible D gene (6 bases). This CDR3 has 15 residues. CDR1 is SGHKS and CDR2 is YYEKEE in the germline V gene (reference sequence). The germline V and J ends were trimmed by 0 bases and 1 base, with 8 bases remaining between them. DNA for the CDR3: TGTGCCAGCAGCTTGGATAGGGGGAGCAATCAGCCCCAGCATTTT. It is translated as CASSLDRGSNQPQHF.

This sequence joins TRBV6-5 and TRBJ1-1; D perhaps matches TRBD1 (5 bases). The V end was cut by 6 bases, the J end by 1 base, with 12 bases between. CDR3 length: 14 amino acids. Germline values: CDR1 MNHEY, CDR2 SVGAGI. The chain's CDR3 is CASRLTEKNTEAFF. The CDR3 coding sequence is TGTGCCAGCAGATTGACAGAAAAGAACACTGAAGCTTTCTTT.

The rearrangement joins TRBV14 to TRBJ1-4; no clear D. The germline V gene has CDR1 SGHDN and CDR2 FVKESK. Deletions cut 6 bases from V and 2 bases from J, with 10 bases between. The CDR3 is made up of 14 amino acids. The chain's CDR3 is CASSPLGTNEKLFF. The CDR3 DNA reads TGTGCCAGCAGTCCGCTCGGGACTAATGAAAAACTGTTTTTT.

The chain uses TRBV5-1 and TRBJ2-5, with 10 bases that match TRBD1. The CDR3 sequence is 15 residues long. V shed 3 bases and J 5 bases; nucleotides not matched to a gene: 7. Per germline, CDR1 SGHRS and CDR2 YFSETQ. In nucleotides, the CDR3 is TGCGCCAGCAGCTACGGGACAGGGGATAGGGAGACCCAGTACTTC. This encodes CASSYGTGDRETQYF.

This chain joins TRBV28 and TRBJ2-7; 9 bases are a match to TRBD1. The germline gives CDR1 MDHEN, CDR2 SYDVKM. CDR3 length: 14 residues. The trim removed 6 bases at V and 5 bases at J, leaving 8 bases unmatched. CDR3 in amino acids: CASRAGTGRHEQYF. The CDR3, as DNA: TGTGCCAGCAGGGCCGGGACAGGGCGCCACGAGCAGTACTTC.

V and J are TRBV7-2 and TRBJ2-1; 11 nucleotides match TRBD2. The CDR3 sequence is 16 residues long. V trimming: 5 bases; J trimming: 0 bases; junction bases outside the gene matches: 3. Per germline, CDR1 SGHTA and CDR2 FQGNSA. This CDR3 is CASSILAGGSYNEQFF. DNA of the CDR3: TGTGCCAGCAGCATCCTAGCGGGGGGCTCCTACAATGAGCAGTTCTTC.